This is a list of T cell receptor beta chains from one sample in a study of CD4 T cells in relation to SARS-CoV-2 and coronaviruses. Using immunoSEQ multiplex PCR, the repertoire was profiled, and TCRdb retains in-frame clones only, with some absent. The table lists about 68,000 clones, 85% to 95% of them singletons. Sequencing used naive CD4+ T cells from PBMCs. The receptors were sampled from a human donor in good health. Each CDR3 is given with its conserved first and last residue. A D gene is named only where the DNA matches it firmly. Clone size is not always given. Where it is, it says once, few, many or a class for expanded clones.

len | j_gene | abundance | v_gene | d_gene | CDR3aa | CDR3nt
15 | TRBJ2-6 | . | TRBV18 | . | CASSPGTVGANVLTF | TGTGCCAGCTCACCAGGGACGGTTGGGGCCAACGTCCTGACTTTC
13 | TRBJ1-1 | . | TRBV25-1 | TRBD1 | CASRIRTGAEAFF | TGTGCCAGCAGGATTAGGACAGGAGCTGAAGCTTTCTTT
18 | TRBJ2-7 | . | TRBV21-1 | . | CASSKEGGPPTGHYEQYF | TGTGCCAGCAGCAAAGAGGGGGGCCCTCCGACAGGCCACTACGAGCAGTACTTC
15 | TRBJ2-5 | . | TRBV11-2 | . | CASSLGGFREETQYF | TGTGCCAGCAGCTTAGGAGGGTTTCGGGAAGAGACCCAGTACTTC
16 | TRBJ2-1 | . | TRBV5-3 | TRBD2 | CARSLVSLAGDNEQFF | TGTGCCAGAAGCTTGGTTTCCCTAGCGGGCGACAATGAGCAGTTCTTC
12 | TRBJ1-1 | once | TRBV6-2/TRBV6-3 | TRBD1 | CASSSGGTEAFF | TGTGCCAGCAGTTCAGGGGGCACTGAAGCTTTCTTT
16 | TRBJ2-4 | . | TRBV7-2 | TRBD2 | CASSLLTGLASDIQYF | TGTGCCAGCAGCTTACTGACAGGACTAGCCTCGGACATTCAGTACTTC
15 | TRBJ2-3 | . | TRBV18 | . | CASSPSDTSTDTQYF | TGTGCCAGCTCACCCAGCGACACCTCCACAGATACGCAGTATTTT
19 | TRBJ2-1 | . | TRBV28 | TRBD2 | CASSSTGGGGTSSYNEQFF | TGTGCCAGCAGTTCTACCGGAGGTGGAGGGACTAGCTCCTACAATGAGCAGTTCTTC
11 | TRBJ2-7 | . | TRBV19 | . | CASRDPYEQYF | TGTGCCAGTAGGGATCCCTACGAGCAGTACTTC
15 | TRBJ2-7 | . | TRBV7-2 | TRBD1 | CASSSPQGARDEQYF | TGTGCCAGCAGTAGCCCACAGGGGGCGCGGGACGAGCAGTACTTC
13 | TRBJ1-5 | . | TRBV7-3 | TRBD1 | CASSYDRDQPQHF | TGTGCCAGCAGCTACGACAGGGATCAGCCCCAGCATTTT
15 | TRBJ1-1 | . | TRBV6-6 | . | CASSYTGQPFTEAFF | TGTGCCAGCAGTTACACAGGACAACCCTTCACTGAAGCTTTCTTT
13 | TRBJ1-2 | . | TRBV29-1 | . | CSVEDRYNYGYTF | TGCAGCGTTGAAGACCGATATAACTATGGCTACACCTTC
13 | TRBJ1-4 | once | TRBV5-1 | . | CASSLAFYEKLFF | TGCGCCAGCAGCTTGGCCTTCTATGAAAAACTGTTTTTT
14 | TRBJ2-3 | . | TRBV5-6 | TRBD2 | CASSLGPGGDTQYF | TGTGCCAGCAGCTTAGGTCCGGGAGGAGATACGCAGTATTTT
16 | TRBJ2-5 | . | TRBV5-1 | TRBD2 | CASSQDIAGGQETQYF | TGCGCCAGCAGCCAGGACATAGCGGGGGGGCAAGAGACCCAGTACTTC
14 | TRBJ2-3 | . | TRBV5-1 | . | CASSFKPRADTQYF | TGCGCCAGCAGCTTCAAGCCACGCGCAGATACGCAGTATTTT
14 | TRBJ2-7 | . | TRBV7-2 | TRBD1 | CASSPDRGRDEQYF | TGTGCCAGCAGCCCGGACAGGGGACGCGACGAGCAGTACTTC
13 | TRBJ1-1 | . | TRBV6-6 | . | CASREAVNTEAFF | TGTGCCAGCAGGGAGGCGGTGAACACTGAAGCTTTCTTT
15 | TRBJ2-5 | . | TRBV14 | . | CASSQVFGSVGTQYF | TGTGCCAGCAGCCAAGTTTTTGGGTCGGTCGGGACCCAGTACTTC
15 | TRBJ1-3 | . | TRBV30 | TRBD1 | CAWSVRGYSGNTIYF | TGTGCCTGGAGTGTCAGGGGGTACTCTGGAAACACCATATATTTT
12 | TRBJ2-3 | . | TRBV29-1 | . | CSVDSGTDTQYF | TGCAGCGTTGATTCGGGCACAGATACGCAGTATTTT
12 | TRBJ1-1 | . | TRBV5-6 | . | CASSSRTAAAFF | TGTGCCAGCAGCTCGAGGACTGCGGCAGCTTTCTTT
15 | TRBJ1-1 | . | TRBV10-3 | TRBD1 | CAISEPRQGRTEAFF | TGTGCCATCAGTGAGCCAAGACAGGGTCGGACTGAAGCTTTCTTT
14 | TRBJ1-2 | once | TRBV6-5 | TRBD1 | CASSHPGQGIGYTF | TGTGCCAGCAGTCACCCGGGACAGGGGATTGGCTACACCTTC
12 | TRBJ2-3 | . | TRBV19 | TRBD2 | CAPGGGTDTQYF | TGTGCCCCGGGGGGAGGCACAGATACGCAGTATTTT
15 | TRBJ2-7 | . | TRBV18 | . | CASSPPAGNPYEQYF | TGTGCCAGCTCACCACCGGCGGGCAATCCCTACGAGCAGTACTTC